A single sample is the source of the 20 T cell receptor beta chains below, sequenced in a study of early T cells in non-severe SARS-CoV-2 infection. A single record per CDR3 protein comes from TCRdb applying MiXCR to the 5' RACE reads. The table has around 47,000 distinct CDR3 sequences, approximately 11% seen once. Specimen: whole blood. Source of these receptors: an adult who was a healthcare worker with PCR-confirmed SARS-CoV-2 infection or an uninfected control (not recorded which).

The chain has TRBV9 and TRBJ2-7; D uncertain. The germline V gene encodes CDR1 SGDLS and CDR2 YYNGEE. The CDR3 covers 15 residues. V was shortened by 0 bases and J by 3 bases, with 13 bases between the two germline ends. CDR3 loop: CASSVGSGTRYEQYF. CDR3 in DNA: TGTGCCAGCAGCGTAGGTTCGGGCACCCGCTACGAGCAGTACTTC.

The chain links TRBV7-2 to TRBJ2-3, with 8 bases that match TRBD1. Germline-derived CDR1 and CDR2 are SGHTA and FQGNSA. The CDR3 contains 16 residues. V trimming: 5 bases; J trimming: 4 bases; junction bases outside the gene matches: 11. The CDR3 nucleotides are TGTGCCAGCAGCCCGCGTGGGACAGGCCGGTCAGATACGCAGTATTTT. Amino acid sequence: CASSPRGTGRSDTQYF. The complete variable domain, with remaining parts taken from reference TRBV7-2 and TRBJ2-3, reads GAGVSQSPSNKVTEKGKDVELRCDPISGHTALYWYRQSLGQGLEFLIYFQGNSAPDKSGLPSDRFSAERTGGSVSTLTIQRTQQEDSAVYLCASSPRGTGRSDTQYFGPGTRLTVL.

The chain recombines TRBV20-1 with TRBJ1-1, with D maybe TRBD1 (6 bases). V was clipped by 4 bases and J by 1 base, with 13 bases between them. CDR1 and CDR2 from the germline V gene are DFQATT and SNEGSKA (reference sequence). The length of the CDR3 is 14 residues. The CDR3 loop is CSAKAGASNTEAFF. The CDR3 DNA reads TGCAGTGCTAAGGCAGGGGCTTCGAACACTGAAGCTTTCTTT.

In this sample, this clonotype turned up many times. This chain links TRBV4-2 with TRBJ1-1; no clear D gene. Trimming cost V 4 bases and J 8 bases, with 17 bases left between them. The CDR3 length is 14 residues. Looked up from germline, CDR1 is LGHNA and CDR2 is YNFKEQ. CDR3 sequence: CASSPLGDLVEAFF. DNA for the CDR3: TGTGCCAGCAGCCCCCTTGGGGATTTAGTCGAAGCTTTCTTT.

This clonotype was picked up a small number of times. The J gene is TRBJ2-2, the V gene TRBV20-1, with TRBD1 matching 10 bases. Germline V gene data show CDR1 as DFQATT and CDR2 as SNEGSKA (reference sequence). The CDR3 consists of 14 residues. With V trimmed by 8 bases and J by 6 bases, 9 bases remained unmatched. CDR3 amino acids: CSTDAGQGSGELFF. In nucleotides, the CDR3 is TGCAGTACTGACGCGGGACAGGGGTCCGGGGAGCTGTTTTTT.

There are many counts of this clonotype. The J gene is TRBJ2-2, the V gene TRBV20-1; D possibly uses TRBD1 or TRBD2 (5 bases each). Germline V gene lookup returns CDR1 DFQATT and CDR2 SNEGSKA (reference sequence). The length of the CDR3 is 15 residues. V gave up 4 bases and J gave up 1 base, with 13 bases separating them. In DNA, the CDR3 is TGCAGTGCTACATTCCGGGACCTGAACACCGGGGAGCTGTTTTTT. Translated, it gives CSATFRDLNTGELFF.

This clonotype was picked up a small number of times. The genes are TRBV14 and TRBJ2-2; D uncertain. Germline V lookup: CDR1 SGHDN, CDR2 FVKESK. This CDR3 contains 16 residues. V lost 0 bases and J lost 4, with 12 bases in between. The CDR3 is CASSQEVWTSTGELFF. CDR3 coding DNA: TGTGCCAGCAGCCAAGAAGTGTGGACGAGCACCGGGGAGCTGTTTTTT.

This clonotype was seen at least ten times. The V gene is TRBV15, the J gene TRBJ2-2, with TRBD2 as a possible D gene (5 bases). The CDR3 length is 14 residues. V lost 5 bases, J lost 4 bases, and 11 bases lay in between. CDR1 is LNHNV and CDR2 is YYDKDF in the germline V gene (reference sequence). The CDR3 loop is CATSLLRGTGELFF. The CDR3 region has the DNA TGTGCCACCAGCTTACTACGGGGCACCGGGGAGCTGTTTTTT.

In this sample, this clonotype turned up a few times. CDR3 amino acids: CATSDFGIRGKAYNEQFF. CDR3 in DNA: TGTGCCACCAGTGATTTCGGTATCCGCGGGAAGGCCTACAATGAGCAGTTCTTC. The chain has TRBV24-1 and TRBJ2-1; maybe TRBD2 (6 bases). The germline CDR1 and CDR2 sequences are KGHDR and SFDVKD. The CDR3 sequence is 18 residues long. V lost 1 base, J lost 2 bases, and 17 bases lay in between.

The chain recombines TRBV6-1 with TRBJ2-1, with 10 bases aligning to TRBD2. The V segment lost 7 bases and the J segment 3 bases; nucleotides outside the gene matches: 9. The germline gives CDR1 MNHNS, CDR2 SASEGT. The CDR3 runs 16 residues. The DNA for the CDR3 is TGTGCCAGCACCAGCTTAGCGGGGGGCAGCTACAATGAGCAGTTCTTC. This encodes CASTSLAGGSYNEQFF.

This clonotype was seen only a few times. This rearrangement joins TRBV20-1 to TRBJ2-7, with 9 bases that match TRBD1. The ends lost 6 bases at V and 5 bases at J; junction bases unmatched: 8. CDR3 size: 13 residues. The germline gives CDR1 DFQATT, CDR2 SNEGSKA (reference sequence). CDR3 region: CSASGTGPHEQYF. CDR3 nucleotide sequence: TGCAGTGCGTCCGGGACAGGGCCCCACGAGCAGTACTTC.

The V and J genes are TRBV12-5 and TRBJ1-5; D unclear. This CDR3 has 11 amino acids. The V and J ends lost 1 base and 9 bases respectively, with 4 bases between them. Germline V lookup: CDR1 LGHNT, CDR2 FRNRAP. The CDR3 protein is CASGLGRPQHF. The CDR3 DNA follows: TGTGCTAGTGGTTTGGGTCGGCCCCAGCATTTT.

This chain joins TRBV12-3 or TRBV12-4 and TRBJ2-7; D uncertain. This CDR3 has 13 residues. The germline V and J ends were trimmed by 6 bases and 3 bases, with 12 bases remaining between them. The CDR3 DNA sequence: TGTGCCAGCAGCTCAACCGCTCTCTACGAGCAGTACTTC. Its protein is CASSSTALYEQYF.

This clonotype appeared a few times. The CDR3 nucleotides read TGCGCCAGCAGCCAAGTGGGACAGGCCCCGCAGTATTTT. Translating it yields CASSQVGQAPQYF. The V and J genes are TRBV4-3 and TRBJ2-3, with TRBD1 matching 8 bases. With V trimmed by 1 base and J by 10 bases, 4 bases remained unmatched. This CDR3 contains 13 residues. Germline CDR1 and CDR2: LGHNA and YSLEER.

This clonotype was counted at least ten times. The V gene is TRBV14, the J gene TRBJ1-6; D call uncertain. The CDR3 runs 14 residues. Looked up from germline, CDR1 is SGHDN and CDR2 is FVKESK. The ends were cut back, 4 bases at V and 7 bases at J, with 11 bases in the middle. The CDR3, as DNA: TGTGCCAGCAGCCCCACGACCAGGAATTCACCCCTCCACTTT. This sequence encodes CASSPTTRNSPLHF. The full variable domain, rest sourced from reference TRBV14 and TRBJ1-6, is EAGVTQFPSHSVIEKGQTVTLRCDPISGHDNLYWYRRVMGKEIKFLLHFVKESKQDESGMPNNRFLAERTGGTYSTLKVQPAELEDSGVYFCASSPTTRNSPLHFGNGTRLTVT.

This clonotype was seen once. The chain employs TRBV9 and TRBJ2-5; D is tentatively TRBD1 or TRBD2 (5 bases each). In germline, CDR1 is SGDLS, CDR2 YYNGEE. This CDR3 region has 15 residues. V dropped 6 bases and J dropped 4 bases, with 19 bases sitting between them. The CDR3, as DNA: TGTGCCAGCACGCTTACAGATGATGGGGGAGAGACCCAGTACTTC. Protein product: CASTLTDDGGETQYF.

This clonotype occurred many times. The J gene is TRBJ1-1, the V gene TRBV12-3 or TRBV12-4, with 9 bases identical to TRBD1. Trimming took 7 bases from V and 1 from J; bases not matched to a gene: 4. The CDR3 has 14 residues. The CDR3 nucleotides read TGTGCCAGCACCACAGGGGGCCAGAACACTGAAGCTTTCTTT. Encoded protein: CASTTGGQNTEAFF.

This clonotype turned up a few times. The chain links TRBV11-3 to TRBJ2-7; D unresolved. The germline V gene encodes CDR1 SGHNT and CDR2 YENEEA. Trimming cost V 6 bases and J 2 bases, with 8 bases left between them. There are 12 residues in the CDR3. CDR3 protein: CASRGSTYEQYF. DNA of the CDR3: TGTGCCAGCAGGGGCTCCACCTACGAGCAGTACTTC.

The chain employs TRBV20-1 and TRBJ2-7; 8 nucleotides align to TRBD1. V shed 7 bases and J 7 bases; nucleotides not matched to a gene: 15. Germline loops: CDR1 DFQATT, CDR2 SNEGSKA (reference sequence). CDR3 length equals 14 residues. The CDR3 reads CSVWAGQGFREQYF. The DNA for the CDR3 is TGCAGTGTATGGGCAGGACAGGGTTTCCGGGAGCAGTACTTC.

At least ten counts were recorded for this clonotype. CDR3 sequence: CASSSTSGGAPEQFF. The CDR3, as DNA: TGTGCCAGCAGCTCCACTAGCGGGGGGGCCCCTGAGCAGTTCTTC. The chain is built from TRBV11-2 and TRBJ2-1, with 13 bases matching TRBD2. Trimming took 4 bases from V and 9 from J; bases not matched to a gene: 6. The CDR3 extends over 15 amino acids. From germline, CDR1 is SGHAT and CDR2 FQNNGV.